A single sample is the source of the 20 T cell receptor beta chains below, sequenced in a study of cytomegalovirus exposure and HLA in healthy donors (dated by TCRdb to 2016 to 2017). Library preparation was by the immunoSEQ multiplex PCR assay. The multiplex PCR relied on a mix of 60 forward primers for TCR Vbeta segments and 13 reverse primers for TCR Jbeta segments. The table comes from immuneACCESS by way of TCRdb, which keeps in-frame sequences with V and J called. Part of the clones is missing from these tables; in studies checked, under half for an unresolved V gene and the rest for unknown reasons. Present in this sample are some 190,000 clones, around 82% of which were seen just once. The top ten constitute under 2% of the sample. Sequenced: PBMCs. These receptors originate from a man in his forties or fifties in good health and CMV-seropositive.

The chain recombines TRBV7-8 with TRBJ2-5, with a tentative D call TRBD2 (5 bases). V was trimmed by 4 bases and J by 7 bases, leaving 16 bases between them. Looked up from germline, CDR1 is SGHVS and CDR2 is FQNEAQ. The CDR3 loop spans 14 amino acids. Written as DNA, the CDR3 is TGTGCCAGCAGCTGGGAGACATTTTTTGTGACCCAGTACTTC. Protein sequence: CASSWETFFVTQYF.

This clone was recorded only once. The CDR3 DNA follows: TGTGCCAGCAGCTTAGCCGGACTCACAGATACGCAGTATTTT. It is translated as CASSLAGLTDTQYF. The chain couples TRBV7-9 to TRBJ2-3, with D tentatively TRBD2 (5 bases). V was clipped by 0 bases and J by 2 bases, with 6 bases between them. Germline V gene lookup returns CDR1 SEHNR and CDR2 FQNEAQ (reference sequence). The CDR3 spans 14 residues.

The chain combines TRBV10-3 with TRBJ1-1; D remains ambiguous. Per the germline V gene, CDR1 is ENHRY and CDR2 is SYGVKD. This CDR3 comprises 13 residues. With 6 bases removed from V and 3 bases from J, the gap between germline ends came to 11 bases. CDR3 sequence (DNA): TGTGCCATCAGCGACAAACGCTACACTGAAGCTTTCTTT. This sequence encodes CAISDKRYTEAFF.

About this clone: The germline gene is not matched at one end of the junction; a read error may be the cause. Distinct nucleotide sequences in the sample also encode this CDR3. The chain joins TRBV9 to TRBJ2-7; D call uncertain. The CDR3 consists of 14 residues. CDR1 SGDLS and CDR2 YYNGEE come from the germline V gene. This CDR3 is CASSVAGGDYEQYF. DNA of the CDR3: TGTGCCAGCAGCGTAGCTGGCGGAGATTACGAGCAGTACTTT.

The table lists this clone with a count of one. The rearrangement joins TRBV29-1 to TRBJ1-2; 7 bases are shared with TRBD1. The CDR3 consists of 14 residues. Trimming removed 4 bases from V and 7 bases from J; junction bases left unmatched: 12. Germline lookup yields CDR1 SQVTM and CDR2 ANQGSEA. The CDR3 DNA reads as TGCAGCGTTGGACCCCTAGGGGGCAGCTTTGGCTACACCTTC. Translation: CSVGPLGGSFGYTF.

V usage is TRBV27 and J usage is TRBJ2-6; TRBD1 matches at 10 bases. The germline V gene encodes CDR1 MNHEY and CDR2 SMNVEV (reference sequence). The CDR3 extends over 19 amino acids. V trimming: 0 bases; J trimming: 0 bases; junction bases outside the gene matches: 5. The CDR3 DNA sequence: TGTGCCAGCAGTTTATCAGGGACAGGGGCCCACTCTGGGGCCAACGTCCTGACTTTC. Translation gives CASSLSGTGAHSGANVLTF.

The gene calls are TRBV6-1 and TRBJ1-4, with unresolved D. The CDR3 consists of 17 residues. Trimming pared 4 bases from V and 0 bases from J, leaving 15 bases between. Germline CDR1 is MNHNS and CDR2 is SASEGT. The CDR3 DNA follows: TGTGCCAGCAGTGCGCGATGGTCCCCCGCAACTAATGAAAAACTGTTTTTT. Its protein is CASSARWSPATNEKLFF.

Here the CDR3 reads CASREGGGRLYGYTF. The CDR3 nucleotides are TGTGCCAGCAGGGAGGGGGGGGGCAGGCTATATGGCTACACCTTC. The genes are TRBV6-1 and TRBJ1-2, with D possibly TRBD1 on 6 matching bases. V lost 6 bases, J lost 5 bases, and 19 bases lay in between. This CDR3 is built from 15 residues. Looked up from germline, CDR1 is MNHNS and CDR2 is SASEGT.

CDR3 protein: CASSPLGGNTEAFF. The CDR3 DNA reads as TGTGCCAGTAGTCCATTGGGAGGGAACACTGAAGCTTTCTTT. The chain joins TRBV19 to TRBJ1-1; D not resolved. V shed 5 bases and J shed 1 base, with 11 bases lying between them. The V gene's germline CDR1 is LNHDA and CDR2 SQIVND (reference sequence). There are 14 residues in the CDR3.

The chain links TRBV7-2 to TRBJ2-5, with D hard to call. Per the germline V gene, CDR1 is SGHTA and CDR2 is FQGNSA. The V gene lost 5 bases and the J gene lost 2 bases, with 9 bases spanning the gap. This CDR3 is built from 13 residues. Here the CDR3 reads CASSPPGQETQYF. The CDR3 region has the DNA TGTGCCAGCAGCCCTCCCGGGCAAGAGACCCAGTACTTC.

This clone was recorded once. This chain links TRBV15 with TRBJ2-5, with D perhaps TRBD1 (6 bases). The CDR3 has 16 amino acids. With 0 bases removed from V and 3 bases from J, the gap between germline ends came to 14 bases. Germline V gene data show CDR1 as LNHNV and CDR2 as YYDKDF (reference sequence). Here the CDR3 reads CATSRDPAGVEETQYF. CDR3 sequence (DNA): TGTGCCACCAGCAGAGATCCCGCAGGGGTAGAAGAGACCCAGTACTTC.

V is TRBV11-2 and J is TRBJ2-7; 10 bases agree with TRBD2. CDR1 SGHAT and CDR2 FQNNGV come from the germline V gene. The CDR3 contains 16 residues. V trimming: 3 bases; J trimming: 5 bases; junction bases outside the gene matches: 10. CDR3 DNA: TGTGCCAGCAGCTTGTATAGTCGTAGCGGGAGGAACGAGCAGTACTTC. This sequence encodes CASSLYSRSGRNEQYF.

This clone came up once. This chain uses TRBV5-4 with TRBJ1-1; D might be TRBD1 (6 bases). Germline loops: CDR1 SGHNT, CDR2 YYREEE (reference sequence). Deletions cut 4 bases from V and 5 bases from J, with 15 bases between. The CDR3 runs 14 residues. The CDR3 nucleotides are TGTGCCAGCAGCCGGGAGGGGGGAGGAACTGAAGCTTTCTTT. Its protein is CASSREGGGTEAFF.

The chain carries TRBV10-2 and TRBJ1-5, with D unclear. The V end lost 2 bases, the J end lost 7 bases, and 9 bases lay between the germline ends. This CDR3 comprises 13 residues. In germline, CDR1 is WSHSY, CDR2 SAAADI. DNA for the CDR3: TGCGCCAGCAGTGAGCAGGTCGGACAGCCCCAGCATTTT. This gives the protein CASSEQVGQPQHF.

V is TRBV6-5 and J is TRBJ2-5, with 9 bases that match TRBD2. The end of the DNA fits TRBJ2-7 better, so the J call may be wrong. CDR3 length: 14 amino acids. Germline V lookup: CDR1 MNHEY, CDR2 SVGAGI. CDR3 protein: CASSLAGANYEQYF. DNA for the CDR3: TGTGCCAGCAGCTTAGCGGGAGCCAACTACGAGCAGTACTTC.

The gene calls are TRBV7-9 and TRBJ2-7; D unclear. V lost 5 bases, J lost 2 bases, and 7 bases lay in between. Germline CDR1 is SEHNR and CDR2 is FQNEAQ (reference sequence). This CDR3 is built from 12 residues. The CDR3 region has the DNA TGTGCCAGCAGCAACGGTCCCTACGAGCAGTACTTC. Its protein is CASSNGPYEQYF.

This clone was detected a few times. The chain recombines TRBV2 with TRBJ1-2, with 8 bases matching TRBD1. The CDR3 extends over 13 amino acids. Looked up from germline, CDR1 is SNHLY and CDR2 is FYNNEI. The V and J ends lost 6 bases and 14 bases, in that order; junction bases with no gene match: 14. The CDR3 is CASRIQGGLGWTF. CDR3 nucleotide sequence: TGTGCCAGCAGAATACAGGGGGGTCTTGGATGGACCTTC.

This chain joins TRBV5-6 and TRBJ1-1, with 10 nucleotides matching TRBD1. Germline assignment: CDR1 SGHDT and CDR2 YYEEEE. This CDR3 spans 16 amino acids. V shed 2 bases and J 0 bases; nucleotides not matched to a gene: 4. The chain's CDR3 is CASSFRDRGLNTEAFF. Written as DNA, the CDR3 is TGTGCCAGCAGCTTTAGGGACAGGGGTTTGAACACTGAAGCTTTCTTT.

The chain combines TRBV28 with TRBJ2-2; 8 bases agree with TRBD1. V lost 6 bases to trimming and J lost 7 bases; unmatched junction nucleotides: 7. From germline, CDR1 is MDHEN and CDR2 SYDVKM. This CDR3 region has 14 residues. The CDR3 DNA reads TGTGCCAGCAGCCGACAGGGGTTGAGCGGGGAGCTGTTTTTT. Translating gives CASSRQGLSGELFF.

This chain connects TRBV4-1 to TRBJ2-7; TRBD2 aligns across 11 bases. The V segment lost 2 bases and the J segment 4 bases; nucleotides outside the gene matches: 4. Germline V gene data show CDR1 as MGHRA and CDR2 as YSYEKL. The CDR3 totals 15 residues. DNA of the CDR3: TGCGCCAGCAGCCAATATACTAGCGGGAGTTACGAGCAGTACTTC. It codes for CASSQYTSGSYEQYF.